These T cell receptor beta chains were read from a single sample in a study of siplizumab effects on memory and regulatory T cells. Clones were read by immunoSEQ multiplex PCR, and TCRdb kept only the in-frame ones, dropping some. In the table there are 100,000 or so clones, about 91% of which are singletons. The sample taken for sequencing was Tregs sorted from blood. Receptor source: a human donor in good health. The CDR3 runs from the conserved cysteine through the conserved F or W. Each record gives: J gene, CDR3 length, D gene, V gene, clone size, CDR3 protein, CDR3 DNA. D genes are given only for firm matches. Clone size, where shown, is once, few, many, or a class for clones that have expanded.

TRBJ2-7 | 15 | . | TRBV6-5 | . | CASSYLVGGVYEQYF | TGTGCCAGCAGTTACCTAGTTGGGGGCGTGTACGAGCAGTACTTC
TRBJ2-1 | 11 | TRBD2 | TRBV28 | . | CASATLSGKFF | TGTGCCAGTGCTACGCTAAGCGGGAAGTTCTTC
TRBJ2-3 | 13 | TRBD1 | TRBV6-5 | . | CASSGQGTDTQYF | TGTGCCAGCAGTGGACAGGGCACAGATACGCAGTATTTT
TRBJ2-1 | 13 | . | TRBV5-1 | . | CASSSGWDNEQFF | TGCGCCAGCAGCTCGGGGTGGGACAATGAGCAGTTCTTC
TRBJ2-7 | 14 | . | TRBV27 | . | CASSPAGTAYEQYF | TGTGCCAGCAGTCCCGCGGGGACCGCCTACGAGCAGTACTTC
TRBJ2-5 | 15 | TRBD1 | TRBV4-1 | . | CASSQDSRGRGEQYF | TGCGCCAGCAGCCAAGATTCCAGGGGGCGTGGAGAGCAGTACTTC
TRBJ2-7 | 13 | TRBD2 | TRBV6-5 | . | CASRGGSSYEQYF | TGTGCCAGCCGGGGCGGGAGCTCCTACGAGCAGTACTTC
TRBJ1-1 | 12 | . | TRBV5-5 | once | CASSSGTGMAFF | TGTGCCAGCAGCTCGGGAACAGGAATGGCTTTCTTT
TRBJ2-7 | 12 | . | TRBV28 | . | CASSAGAYEQYF | TGTGCCAGCAGTGCAGGGGCCTACGAGCAGTACTTC
TRBJ1-5 | 14 | . | TRBV2 | few | CASSDLEGNQPQHF | TGTGCCAGCAGTGATCTGGAGGGCAATCAGCCCCAGCATTTT
TRBJ2-3 | 14 | . | TRBV2 | . | CASSSWDSTDTQYF | TGTGCCAGCAGTTCTTGGGACAGCACAGATACGCAGTATTTT
TRBJ2-2 | 13 | . | TRBV18 | . | CASSPGSLGELFF | TGTGCCAGCTCACCAGGGTCCCTCGGGGAGCTGTTTTTT
TRBJ2-7 | 14 | . | TRBV10-3 | . | CAISESGGRREQYF | TGTGCCATCAGTGAGTCGGGGGGGCGACGCGAGCAGTACTTC
TRBJ2-2 | 20 | . | TRBV5-4 | . | CASSFRAGGIKVRVTGELFF | TGTGCCAGCAGCTTTAGGGCAGGAGGGATCAAAGTAAGGGTCACCGGGGAGCTGTTTTTT
TRBJ2-3 | 13 | . | TRBV5-1 | . | CASSMLLADTQYF | TGCGCCAGCAGCATGCTACTAGCAGATACGCAGTATTTT
TRBJ2-2 | 11 | . | TRBV2 | . | CASVDTGELFF | TGTGCCAGCGTGGACACCGGGGAGCTGTTTTTT
TRBJ2-3 | 15 | . | TRBV6-1 | . | CASKMGRSSTDTQYF | TGTGCCAGCAAAATGGGAAGATCTAGCACAGATACGCAGTATTTT
TRBJ2-1 | 14 | TRBD2 | TRBV6-5 | . | CASSPPGLVGEQFF | TGTGCCAGCAGCCCCCCCGGACTAGTTGGTGAGCAGTTCTTC
TRBJ2-2 | 17 | TRBD2 | TRBV4-2 | . | CASSARGLAGGPGELFF | TGTGCCAGCAGCGCCCGAGGGCTAGCGGGAGGGCCCGGGGAGCTGTTTTTT
TRBJ1-2 | 15 | . | TRBV28 | . | CASSFPGRGWGGYTF | TGTGCCAGCAGTTTCCCGGGCCGGGGTTGGGGTGGCTACACCTTC
TRBJ2-7 | 18 | TRBD2 | TRBV7-2 | . | CASSLGFTSGPPSYEQYF | TGTGCCAGCAGCTTAGGGTTCACTAGCGGTCCCCCTAGCTACGAGCAGTACTTC
TRBJ1-2 | 16 | . | TRBV21-1 | once | CASSNFGDRLNYGYTF | TGTGCCAGCAGCAATTTTGGGGACAGGCTCAACTATGGCTACACCTTC
TRBJ1-2 | 13 | TRBD1 | TRBV6-4 | . | CASRGQGVYGYTF | TGTGCCAGCAGAGGACAGGGCGTCTATGGCTACACCTTC
TRBJ1-4 | 15 | TRBD1 | TRBV7-9 | . | CASSTRQGFVEKLFF | TGTGCCAGCAGCACTAGACAGGGGTTCGTTGAAAAACTGTTTTTT
TRBJ2-1 | 22 | . | TRBV28 | . | CASRGGEGSGYEVDLSYNEQFF | TGTGCCAGCAGGGGGGGTGAAGGGAGTGGATATGAGGTTGATCTTTCCTACAATGAGCAGTTCTTC
TRBJ2-6 | 16 | . | TRBV7-2 | . | CASSWGVSSGANVLTF | TGTGCCAGCAGCTGGGGTGTCAGCTCTGGGGCCAACGTCCTGACTTTC
TRBJ2-7 | 16 | . | TRBV4-1 | . | CASSQGVSGPFYEQYF | TGCGCCAGCAGCCAAGGAGTGAGCGGGCCCTTCTACGAGCAGTACTTC
TRBJ2-7 | 12 | . | TRBV11-2 | . | CASRQRSHEQYF | TGTGCCAGCAGACAGAGGTCCCACGAGCAGTACTTC
TRBJ2-7 | 20 | TRBD2 | TRBV11-3 | once | CASSLDRTGLAGFSLHEQYF | TGTGCCAGCAGCTTAGATAGGACGGGACTAGCGGGCTTCTCCCTGCACGAGCAGTACTTC
TRBJ2-3 | 16 | TRBD2 | TRBV9 | once | CASSLGLAGITDTQYF | TGTGCCAGCAGCTTAGGACTAGCGGGAATCACAGATACGCAGTATTTT
TRBJ1-2 | 15 | . | TRBV28 | . | CASSFPGTFNYGYTF | TGTGCCAGCAGTTTCCCGGGGACCTTTAACTATGGCTACACCTTC
TRBJ2-1 | 16 | . | TRBV6-1 | once | CASSELVGVTYNEQFF | TGTGCCAGCAGTGAATTGGTGGGAGTCACCTACAATGAGCAGTTCTTC
TRBJ2-5 | 14 | . | TRBV4-2 | once | CASSQDRGQETQYF | TGTGCCAGCAGCCAAGATAGGGGCCAAGAGACCCAGTACTTC
TRBJ2-7 | 16 | TRBD2 | TRBV23-1 | . | CASSLPPREGYCEQYF | TGCGCCAGCAGTCTTCCCCCTCGGGAGGGCTACTGCGAGCAGTACTTC
TRBJ2-7 | 14 | . | TRBV29-1 | . | CSVEDLPRTREQYF | TGCAGCGTTGAAGATCTCCCTCGAACTCGGGAGCAGTACTTC
TRBJ2-5 | 13 | . | TRBV11-3 | . | CASSTRAQETQYF | TGTGCCAGCAGCACCCGGGCCCAAGAGACCCAGTACTTC
TRBJ2-7 | 15 | TRBD2 | TRBV7-9 | . | CASSTGTSRPYEQYF | TGTGCCAGCAGCACCGGGACTAGCCGACCCTACGAGCAGTACTTC
TRBJ2-1 | 15 | TRBD2 | TRBV5-4 | . | CASSLDRLAGVEQFF | TGTGCCAGCAGCTTGGATCGACTAGCGGGAGTTGAGCAGTTCTTC
TRBJ2-5 | 13 | . | TRBV6-1 | . | CASRLLATETQYF | TGTGCCAGCAGGCTCCTCGCCACGGAGACCCAGTACTTC
TRBJ2-2 | 15 | . | TRBV9 | . | CASSVVDSGVGELFF | TGTGCCAGCAGCGTAGTGGACAGTGGGGTCGGGGAGCTGTTTTTT
TRBJ2-3 | 15 | TRBD2 | TRBV6-5 | . | CASSLRRGGTDTQYF | TGTGCCAGCAGCCTACGTCGGGGGGGGACAGATACGCAGTATTTT
TRBJ1-1 | 15 | . | TRBV5-6 | . | CASSILTAPNTEAFF | TGTGCCAGCAGCATCTTGACAGCGCCGAACACTGAAGCTTTCTTT
TRBJ1-2 | 13 | . | TRBV18 | . | CASSPEQTYGYTF | TGTGCCAGCTCACCGGAACAGACCTATGGCTACACCTTC
TRBJ2-3 | 16 | . | TRBV7-6 | . | CASSLSRGVLKDTQYF | TGTGCCAGCAGCTTATCTCGGGGAGTGTTAAAAGATACGCAGTATTTT
TRBJ2-7 | 15 | TRBD1 | TRBV5-1 | . | CASSFQTGGMREQYF | TGCGCCAGCAGCTTTCAGACAGGGGGTATGCGGGAGCAGTACTTC
TRBJ2-3 | 15 | . | TRBV19 | . | CASSTLGTRSDTQYF | TGTGCCAGTAGTACCCTCGGGACCCGCTCGGATACGCAGTATTTT
TRBJ2-3 | 15 | TRBD2 | TRBV15 | . | CATSRDAGLAGGQYF | TGTGCCACCAGCAGAGATGCAGGACTAGCGGGAGGGCAGTATTTT
TRBJ2-1 | 15 | TRBD2 | TRBV7-3 | . | CASSPAGDPTNEQFF | TGTGCCAGCAGCCCGGCGGGGGATCCGACCAATGAGCAGTTCTTC
TRBJ1-5 | 13 | . | TRBV28 | . | CASSFGSNQPQHF | TGTGCCAGCAGTTTCGGGAGTAATCAGCCCCAGCATTTT
TRBJ2-7 | 13 | . | TRBV5-5 | . | CASSLEAVYEQYF | TGTGCCAGCAGCTTGGAGGCAGTATACGAGCAGTACTTC
TRBJ2-1 | 14 | TRBD2 | TRBV28 | . | CASTHSGRANEQFF | TGTGCCAGCACTCATAGCGGGAGGGCCAATGAGCAGTTCTTC
TRBJ2-1 | 14 | . | TRBV5-1 | . | CASSLGLSTDEQFF | TGCGCCAGCAGCTTGGGGCTGTCTACGGATGAGCAGTTCTTC
TRBJ2-3 | 15 | TRBD1 | TRBV5-1 | . | CASGRTGGRTDTQYF | TGCGCCAGCGGCCGGACAGGGGGCAGGACAGATACGCAGTATTTT